Following are 23 T cell receptor beta chains from one sample sequenced in a study of CD8 T cells in Susac syndrome. An input of roughly 0.5 to 1 ug of RNA was subjected to reverse transcription using random hexamers. TCRdb reprocessed the immunoSEQ multiplex PCR reads with MiXCR, giving one entry per CDR3 protein. The sample contains 130,000 to 150,000 distinct CDR3 sequences, 94% of which appear only once. Source material: CD4+ T cells from PBMCs. Source of these receptors: a human donor in good health.

V is TRBV5-6 and J is TRBJ2-3, with a tentative D call TRBD2 (5 bases). CDR1 and CDR2 from the germline V gene are SGHDT and YYEEEE. V dropped 3 bases and J dropped 2 bases, with 16 bases sitting between them. The CDR3 spans 16 residues. The chain's CDR3 is CASSSGSGIYTDTQYF. The CDR3 nucleotides are TGTGCCAGCAGCTCGGGAAGTGGAATATACACAGATACGCAGTATTTT.

The V call is TRBV7-2, the J call TRBJ2-7; D is unresolved. The germline CDR1 and CDR2 sequences are SGHTA and FQGNSA. The CDR3 is 11 amino acids. V was pared by 2 bases and J by 11 bases, with 10 bases between. CDR3 loop: CASSLSGLKYF. Written as DNA, the CDR3 is TGTGCCAGCAGCTTAAGTGGTCTCAAGTACTTC.

V and J are TRBV20-1 and TRBJ1-5, with TRBD1 identical over 7 bases. This CDR3 spans 15 amino acids. V was pared by 4 bases and J by 0 bases, with 6 bases of the junction left unmatched. Germline lookup yields CDR1 DFQATT and CDR2 SNEGSKA (reference sequence). As DNA, the CDR3 is TGCAGTGCTATAAGGACAGGACATAGCAATCAGCCCCAGCATTTT. Its translation is CSAIRTGHSNQPQHF.

The table lists this clonotype with a count of one. V gene TRBV29-1 combines with J gene TRBJ2-1; D is ambiguous. From germline, CDR1 is SQVTM and CDR2 ANQGSEA. The CDR3 sequence is 13 residues long. Trimming removed 3 bases from V and 2 bases from J, with 8 bases in between. Written as DNA, the CDR3 is TGCAGCGTTGACAGGAGAGCCTACAATGAGCAGTTCTTC. Translating gives CSVDRRAYNEQFF.

This chain joins TRBV1 and TRBJ2-5; TRBD2, the table's D call, was not compared with the DNA. TRBV1 is reported as a pseudogene. This CDR3 contains 16 residues. CDR3 loop: CTSSQDLGGSRETQYF. CDR3 nucleotides: TGCACCAGCAGCCAAGATCTTGGCGGGAGTCGGGAGACCCAGTACTTC.

This sequence joins TRBV28 and TRBJ2-7; TRBD1 aligns across 7 bases. CDR1 is MDHEN and CDR2 is SYDVKM in the germline V gene. This CDR3 spans 15 amino acids. The trim removed 4 bases at V and 2 bases at J, leaving 8 bases unmatched. CDR3 in DNA: TGTGCCAGCAGTTCCAGGGGGAAAGGAGCCTACGAGCAGTACTTC. As protein: CASSSRGKGAYEQYF.

V usage is TRBV5-1 and J usage is TRBJ2-1; D ambiguous. The CDR3 sequence is 17 residues long. Germline V gene lookup returns CDR1 SGHRS and CDR2 YFSETQ. The V and J ends lost 0 bases and 0 bases respectively, with 13 bases between them. CDR3 bases: TGCGCCAGCAGCTTGGCCACCCAAATTAGCTCCTACAATGAGCAGTTCTTC. This codes for CASSLATQISSYNEQFF.

This chain joins TRBV25-1 and TRBJ2-2, with D perhaps TRBD1 or TRBD2 (5 bases each). This CDR3 comprises 15 residues. Germline CDR1 is MGHDK and CDR2 is SYGVNS. Trimming took 1 base from V and 5 from J, leaving 11 bases between them. The CDR3 protein is CASSESGAGTGELFF. CDR3 coding DNA: TGTGCCAGCAGTGAATCCGGGGCCGGGACCGGGGAGCTGTTTTTT.

This sequence joins TRBV10-3 and TRBJ1-4; D gene unclear. Germline-derived CDR1 and CDR2 are ENHRY and SYGVKD. The CDR3 contains 13 residues. Trimming left V 10 bases short and J 0 bases short, with 9 bases between. CDR3 DNA: TGTGCCACCAAGTCTGCAACTAATGAAAAACTGTTTTTT. It codes for CATKSATNEKLFF.

The chain uses TRBV28 and TRBJ2-7; 7 nucleotides align to TRBD1. Losses at the gene ends were 5 bases for V and 5 bases for J; bases not matched to a gene: 6. The CDR3 loop spans 13 amino acids. Germline V gene data show CDR1 as MDHEN and CDR2 as SYDVKM. CDR3 nucleotides: TGTGCCAGCAGTGGGACAGAAGTGGACGAGCAGTACTTC. This codes for CASSGTEVDEQYF.

The chain carries TRBV11-2 and TRBJ2-5, with TRBD2 identical over 11 bases. J was trimmed by 4 bases and V by 3 bases; bases with no gene match: 10. Germline V gene lookup returns CDR1 SGHAT and CDR2 FQNNGV. CDR3 length: 17 residues. DNA for the CDR3: TGTGCCAGCAGCTTTCCCTCGGTGCTAGCGGGAGGAGAGACCCAGTACTTC. Its translation: CASSFPSVLAGGETQYF. Complete variable domain (other parts from reference TRBV11-2 and TRBJ2-5): EAGVAQSPRYKIIEKRQSVAFWCNPISGHATLYWYQQILGQGPKLLIQFQNNGVVDDSQLPKDRFSAERLKGVDSTLKIQPAKLEDSAVYLCASSFPSVLAGGETQYFGPGTRLLVL.

The V call is TRBV7-3, the J call TRBJ2-7; TRBD2 aligns across 7 bases. Germline assignment: CDR1 SGHTA and CDR2 FQGTGA. The junction had 26 bases not matched to a gene; V was cut back by 2 bases and J by 4 bases. This CDR3 spans 21 amino acids. CDR3 amino acids: CASSLYMLFSSGQASGYEQYF. CDR3 DNA: TGTGCCAGCAGCTTATACATGCTATTCTCTAGCGGTCAGGCGTCTGGATACGAGCAGTACTTC.

The V and J genes are TRBV5-6 and TRBJ2-5; 8 bases are a match to TRBD2. Germline V gene lookup returns CDR1 SGHDT and CDR2 YYEEEE. The CDR3 has 12 residues. The J segment lost 1 base and the V segment lost 9 bases, leaving 2 bases of the junction unmatched. The CDR3 spells CATGRAQETQYF. CDR3 DNA sequence: TGTGCCACCGGGAGGGCCCAAGAGACCCAGTACTTC.

V usage is TRBV20-1 and J usage is TRBJ1-5, with 9 bases lining up with TRBD1. The V gene's germline CDR1 is DFQATT and CDR2 SNEGSKA (reference sequence). This CDR3 is built from 16 residues. V lost 3 bases, J lost 1 base, and 7 bases stayed unmatched. The CDR3: CSASFGGQGSNQPQHF. The CDR3 DNA follows: TGCAGTGCTAGCTTTGGGGGACAGGGAAGCAATCAGCCCCAGCATTTT.

The V call is TRBV5-1, the J call TRBJ2-2; 11 positions match TRBD1. After removal of 7 bases from V and 3 bases from J, the junction contained 2 bases not matched to a gene. The CDR3 has 14 residues. Germline V gives CDR1 SGHRS, CDR2 YFSETQ. The CDR3 DNA reads TGCGCCAGCGGACAGGGGGCTGACACCGGGGAGCTGTTTTTT. Its translation: CASGQGADTGELFF.

The V and J genes are TRBV30 and TRBJ1-1; 7 nucleotides match TRBD1. V shed 4 bases and J 6 bases; nucleotides not matched to a gene: 2. Germline values: CDR1 GTSNPN, CDR2 SVGIG (reference sequence). This CDR3 contains 11 residues. CDR3 protein: CAWNRGAEAFF. DNA for the CDR3: TGTGCCTGGAACAGGGGCGCTGAAGCTTTCTTT.

The J gene is TRBJ1-2, the V gene TRBV7-3; D remains ambiguous. Deletions cut 5 bases from V and 3 bases from J, with 13 bases between. The CDR3 runs to 14 residues. From germline, CDR1 is SGHTA and CDR2 FQGTGA. The CDR3 DNA follows: TGTGCCAGCAGCCCGAGCCCCAGAGACTATGGCTACACCTTC. This gives the protein CASSPSPRDYGYTF.

This clonotype was seen once. The CDR3 nucleotides are TGTGCCAGCTCACCACCCGCGAAGGAGCGGGAGAAGTGGTATGAGCAGTTCTTC. This sequence encodes CASSPPAKEREKWYEQFF. The rearrangement joins TRBV18 to TRBJ2-1; 8 bases match TRBD2. Germline CDR1 reads KGHSH; CDR2 reads LQKENI. The CDR3 spans 18 residues. V lost 0 bases and J lost 8; bases outside the gene matches: 15.

This clonotype is a singleton in its sample. This rearrangement joins TRBV29-1 to TRBJ2-2; TRBD2 aligns across 10 bases. This CDR3 region has 16 residues. CDR1 and CDR2 (germline): SQVTM, ANQGSEA. V trimming: 1 base; J trimming: 7 bases; junction bases outside the gene matches: 9. DNA for the CDR3: TGCAGCGTTGAAGTTGGGCTAGCGGGAGCCCACGGGGAGCTGTTTTTT. Its protein is CSVEVGLAGAHGELFF.

This clonotype showed up just once. V usage is TRBV19 and J usage is TRBJ1-3, with no clear D. The CDR3 length is 15 residues. Germline CDR1 is LNHDA and CDR2 is SQIVND (reference sequence). V lost 3 bases to trimming and J lost 0 bases, with 9 bases between them. Here the CDR3 reads CASSIGGISGNTIYF. The CDR3 DNA sequence: TGTGCCAGTAGTATTGGAGGGATCTCTGGAAACACCATATATTTT.

The V gene is TRBV7-9, the J gene TRBJ1-1; unclear D gene. This CDR3 has 13 amino acids. The V end lost 7 bases, the J end lost 4 bases, and 13 bases lay between the germline ends. From germline, CDR1 is SEHNR and CDR2 FQNEAQ (reference sequence). The CDR3: CASIPGPGTEAFF. CDR3 nucleotide sequence: TGTGCCAGCATCCCCGGACCGGGCACTGAAGCTTTCTTT. Filled out from reference TRBV7-9 and TRBJ1-1, the complete variable domain reads DTGVSQNPRHKITKRGQNVTFRCDPISEHNRLYWYRQTLGQGPEFLTYFQNEAQLEKSRLLSDRFSAERPKGSFSTLEIQRTEQGDSAMYLCASIPGPGTEAFFGQGTRLTVV.

This chain links TRBV12-3 or TRBV12-4 with TRBJ2-5; D uncertain. V was cut by 3 bases and J by 2 bases, with 10 bases left in between. This CDR3 has 14 residues. CDR3 coding DNA: TGTGCCAGCAGTTTCCTTACAGATCAAGAGACCCAGTACTTC. It translates to CASSFLTDQETQYF.

The chain combines TRBV5-6 with TRBJ2-2, with TRBD1 matching over 11 bases. Trimming at V came to 5 bases and at J to 5 bases, leaving 8 bases not matched to a gene. The CDR3 totals 16 residues. Germline V gene sequence: CDR1 SGHDT, CDR2 YYEEEE. CDR3 in DNA: TGTGCCAGCAGAACCGGGACAGGGGGGATAACCGGGGAGCTGTTTTTT. This translates into CASRTGTGGITGELFF.